This TCR beta chain derives from a study of cytotoxic CD8 clonotypes in ibrutinib-treated CLL. Study context: With a range of 6 to 36, the median treatment time before response samples were taken was approximately 11 months.

Worth noting for this clone: Its target is unknown.

Frozen-stored PBMCs produced 1.5 to 2.5 micrograms of genomic DNA for TCR beta libraries. Whole-study findings and limits: Treatment saw public clonotypes, which were uncommon, either contract or stay stable. Baseline clonality, higher than in age-matched healthy donors, tracked circulating CD8+ T-cell counts.

The protocol was immunoSEQ multiplex PCR, while the TCRdb copy is restricted to in-frame clones and leaves out a portion. This sample has approximately 200,000 clones, with about two thirds found just once. This clonotype was sampled from a human donor with chronic lymphocytic leukemia. The material was PBMCs, obtained after 24 months of ibrutinib treatment.

As DNA, the CDR3 is TGTGCCAGTAGTATAGGGCAGGGGGTTTACAATGAGCAGTTCTTC. Translated: CASSIGQGVYNEQFF. This chain uses TRBV19 with TRBJ2-1; 7 bases map to TRBD1. The V segment lost 1 base and the J segment 4 bases; nucleotides outside the gene matches: 4. The CDR3 covers 15 residues. Germline assignment: CDR1 LNHDA and CDR2 SQIVND (reference sequence).